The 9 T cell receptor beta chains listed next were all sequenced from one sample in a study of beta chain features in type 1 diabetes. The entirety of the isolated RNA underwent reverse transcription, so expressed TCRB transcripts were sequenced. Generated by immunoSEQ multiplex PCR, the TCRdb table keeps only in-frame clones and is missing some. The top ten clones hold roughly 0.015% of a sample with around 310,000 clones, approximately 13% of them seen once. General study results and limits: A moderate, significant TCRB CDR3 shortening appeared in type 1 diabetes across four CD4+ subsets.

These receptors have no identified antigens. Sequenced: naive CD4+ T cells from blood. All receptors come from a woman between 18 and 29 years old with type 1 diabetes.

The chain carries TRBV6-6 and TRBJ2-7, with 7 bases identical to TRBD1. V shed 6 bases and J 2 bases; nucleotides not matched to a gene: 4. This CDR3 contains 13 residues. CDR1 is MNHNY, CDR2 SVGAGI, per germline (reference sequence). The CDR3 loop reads CASRDRSPYEQYF. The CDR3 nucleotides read TGTGCCAGCAGGGACAGGTCCCCCTACGAGCAGTACTTC.

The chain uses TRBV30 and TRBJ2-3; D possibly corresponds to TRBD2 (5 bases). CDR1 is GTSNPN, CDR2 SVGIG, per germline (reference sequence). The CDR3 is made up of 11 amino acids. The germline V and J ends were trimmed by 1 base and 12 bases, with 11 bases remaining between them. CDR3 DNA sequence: TGTGCCTGGAGTGAGCGAGAGGGTCAGTATTTT. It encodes CAWSEREGQYF.

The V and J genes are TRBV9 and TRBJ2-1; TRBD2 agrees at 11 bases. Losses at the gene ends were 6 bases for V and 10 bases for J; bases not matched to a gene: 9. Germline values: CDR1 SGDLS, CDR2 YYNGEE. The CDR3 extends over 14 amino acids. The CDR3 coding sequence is TGTGCCAGCAATAAACTAGCGGGAGCTCAAGAGCAGTTCTTC. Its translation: CASNKLAGAQEQFF. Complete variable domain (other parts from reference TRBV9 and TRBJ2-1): DSGVTQTPKHLITATGQRVTLRCSPRSGDLSVYWYQQSLDQGLQFLIQYYNGEERAKGNILERFSAQQFPDLHSELNLSSLELGDSALYFCASNKLAGAQEQFFGPGTRLTVL.

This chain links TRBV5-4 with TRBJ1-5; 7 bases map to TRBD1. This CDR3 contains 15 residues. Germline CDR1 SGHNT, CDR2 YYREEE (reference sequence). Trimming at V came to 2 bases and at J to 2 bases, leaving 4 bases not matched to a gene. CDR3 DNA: TGTGCCAGCAGCTTCAGGGGGGCTGGCAATCAGCCCCAGCATTTT. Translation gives CASSFRGAGNQPQHF.

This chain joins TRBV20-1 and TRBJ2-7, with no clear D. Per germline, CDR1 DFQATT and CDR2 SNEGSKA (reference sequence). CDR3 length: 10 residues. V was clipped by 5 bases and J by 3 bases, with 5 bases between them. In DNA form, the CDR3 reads TGCAGTGCTTCAGGCTACGAGCAGTACTTC. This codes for CSASGYEQYF.

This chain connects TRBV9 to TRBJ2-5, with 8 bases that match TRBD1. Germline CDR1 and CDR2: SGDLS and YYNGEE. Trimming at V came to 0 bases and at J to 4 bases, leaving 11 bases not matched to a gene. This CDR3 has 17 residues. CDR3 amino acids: CASSVGAQGTGLETQYF. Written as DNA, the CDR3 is TGTGCCAGCAGCGTAGGGGCCCAAGGGACAGGCCTAGAGACCCAGTACTTC.

Here the CDR3 reads CSVEDRGPSTLIYNEQFF. Written as DNA, the CDR3 is TGCAGCGTTGAGGACAGGGGGCCATCCACTTTAATCTACAATGAGCAGTTCTTC. V and J are TRBV29-1 and TRBJ2-1, with TRBD1 identical over 11 bases. The CDR3 has 18 residues. J was trimmed by 3 bases and V by 3 bases; bases with no gene match: 13. Germline CDR1 is SQVTM and CDR2 is ANQGSEA.

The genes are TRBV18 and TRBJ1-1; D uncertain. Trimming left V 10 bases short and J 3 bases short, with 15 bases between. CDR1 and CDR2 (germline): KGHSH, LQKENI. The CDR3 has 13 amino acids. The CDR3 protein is CATNTGQDTEAFF. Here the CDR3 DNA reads TGTGCCACCAACACCGGTCAGGACACTGAAGCTTTCTTT.

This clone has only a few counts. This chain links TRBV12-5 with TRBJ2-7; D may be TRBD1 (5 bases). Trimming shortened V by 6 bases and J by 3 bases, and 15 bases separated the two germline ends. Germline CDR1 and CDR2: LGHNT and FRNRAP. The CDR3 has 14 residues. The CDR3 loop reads CASGDNDTNYEQYF. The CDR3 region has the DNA TGTGCTAGTGGGGACAACGATACAAACTACGAGCAGTACTTC.